Following are 28 T cell receptor beta chains from one sample sequenced in a study of prognosis after radiotherapy for stage I lung cancer (dated by TCRdb to the early 2020s). The reads were generated on an Illumina HiSeq 3000. Two rounds of multiplex PCR were used to amplify the TCR beta CDR3 region from genomic DNA. The first PCR round used primers specific to each TRBV and TRBJ gene, and the primer sequences were filed in Chinese patent CN105087789A. TCRdb ran its own pipeline on the public reads, namely fastp trimming at Q25 and MiXCR clone calling, and kept in-frame beta chains. Duplicate CDR3 protein sequences are folded into a single record with the most common DNA and genes. This sample lists 30,000 to 35,000 distinct CDR3 sequences; about half were detected once. The ten top clones hold approximately 15% of the sample. The sample was PBMCs, taken before or after stereotactic body radiation therapy (not recorded which). The receptors here all came from a donor older than 45 with non-small cell lung cancer.

This clonotype was counted ten times or more. The chain joins TRBV4-3 to TRBJ2-7; 11 bases match TRBD2. CDR1 and CDR2 (germline): LGHNA, YSLEER. CDR3 length: 17 amino acids. Trimming cost V 5 bases and J 0 bases; bases outside gene matches: 9. The CDR3 loop reads CASSKFGLAGLSYEQYF. CDR3 nucleotide sequence: TGCGCCAGCAGCAAATTCGGACTAGCGGGCCTCTCCTACGAGCAGTACTTC.

The table lists this clonotype with many counts. A much larger clone lies a single base off, so this may be a read error. Because the CDR3 is missing its conserved closing phenylalanine or tryptophan, this is likely a read error. The V call is TRBV6-5, the J call TRBJ1-6; D unresolved. Looked up from germline, CDR1 is MNHEY and CDR2 is SVGAGI. Trimming removed 0 bases at V and 0 bases at J, with 12 bases between. The CDR3 length is 18 residues. CDR3 in amino acids: CASSYSTVGSSYNSPLHS. The CDR3 coding sequence is TGTGCCAGCAGTTACTCTACAGTCGGGAGCTCCTATAATTCACCCCTCCACTCT.

This clonotype was recorded a few times. A much more abundant neighbour one base away suggests this may be a read error. The gene calls are TRBV6-1 and TRBJ2-7; 8 nucleotides align to TRBD1. CDR3 length: 17 amino acids. Per the germline V gene, CDR1 is MNHNS and CDR2 is SASEGT. As DNA, the CDR3 is TGTGCCAGCACCTCACGGACAGGGATTTTTGTTAACTACGAGCGGTACTTC. It translates to CASTSRTGIFVNYERYF.

The chain carries TRBV6-2 or TRBV6-3 and TRBJ2-5; 10 bases fit TRBD1. The V segment lost 5 bases and the J segment 1 base; nucleotides outside the gene matches: 1. This CDR3 has 14 amino acids. Germline CDR1 reads MNHEY; CDR2 reads SVGEGT. The CDR3 protein is CASSRTGGQETQYF. DNA for the CDR3: TGTGCCAGCAGTCGGACAGGGGGCCAAGAGACCCAGTACTTC.

The rearrangement links TRBV30 to TRBJ2-2, with D possibly matching TRBD2 (6 bases). This CDR3 contains 17 residues. Germline loops: CDR1 GTSNPN, CDR2 SVGIG (reference sequence). Trimming removed 3 bases at V and 3 bases at J, with 20 bases between. The DNA for the CDR3 is TGTGCCTGGAGCCTAACGATAGCGGAGAGCTACACCGGGGAGCTGTTTTTT. It codes for CAWSLTIAESYTGELFF.

The chain links TRBV28 to TRBJ1-2; D is undetermined. Germline loops: CDR1 MDHEN, CDR2 SYDVKM. V lost 4 bases and J lost 10, with 22 bases in between. This CDR3 region has 15 residues. The CDR3 DNA is TGTGCCAGCAGTTCAGACCGCCTGAAGGCGCTCGACTACACCTTC. Protein: CASSSDRLKALDYTF.

This clonotype appeared many times. This sequence joins TRBV12-3 or TRBV12-4 and TRBJ2-3; TRBD2 is a possible D gene (6 bases). V lost 6 bases to trimming and J lost 3 bases, with 13 bases between them. There are 14 residues in the CDR3. DNA of the CDR3: TGTGCCAGCAGCTCTAGCGCCTCGACAGATACGCAGTATTTT. As protein: CASSSSASTDTQYF.

The chain combines TRBV5-1 with TRBJ2-1; D is undetermined. Germline V lookup: CDR1 SGHRS, CDR2 YFSETQ. The CDR3 loop spans 14 amino acids. Trimming left V 0 bases short and J 3 bases short, with 7 bases between. The CDR3 DNA follows: TGCGCCAGCAGCTTGGAAGGGTTCTACAATGAGCAGTTCTTC. Protein product: CASSLEGFYNEQFF.

The rearrangement links TRBV6-1 to TRBJ1-6; TRBD1 aligns across 9 bases. V dropped 0 bases and J dropped 9; count of bases not matched to a gene: 6. This CDR3 region has 16 residues. CDR1 MNHNS and CDR2 SASEGT come from the germline V gene. Here the CDR3 DNA reads TGTGCCAGCAGTGAAGCGGGAACAGGGGGCGGTTCACCCCTCCACTTT. As protein: CASSEAGTGGGSPLHF.

There are a few counts of this clonotype. Being one base from a much bigger clone, this may be a read error. In this CDR3 the conserved last residue, phenylalanine or tryptophan, is missing, so a read error is likely. This chain uses TRBV5-5 with TRBJ2-2; TRBD2 matches at 16 bases. Germline CDR1 reads SGHKS; CDR2 reads YYEKEE (reference sequence). With 4 bases clipped from V and 3 bases from J, the junction kept 6 bases outside the gene matches. The CDR3 has 18 residues. The CDR3 DNA is TGTGCCAGCAGCGGGACTAGCGGGAGGGGACGGCACACCGGGGAGCTGTTTCTT. It encodes CASSGTSGRGRHTGELFL.

The V gene is TRBV7-2, the J gene TRBJ2-7, with TRBD1 matching 7 bases. This CDR3 spans 15 amino acids. The germline CDR1 and CDR2 sequences are SGHTA and FQGNSA. Trimming removed 6 bases from V and 0 bases from J; junction bases left unmatched: 8. CDR3 amino acids: CASRRYRDSSYEQYF. CDR3 bases: TGTGCCAGCAGGCGATACCGGGACAGCTCCTACGAGCAGTACTTC.

To note about this clonotype: The junction shows a germline mismatch at one end, possibly a read error. V gene TRBV20-1 combines with J gene TRBJ2-1; TRBD2 matches 13 bases. The CDR3 covers 16 residues. The germline gives CDR1 DFQATT, CDR2 SNEGSKA (reference sequence). CDR3 bases: TGCAGCGCTAGAGGGACTAGCGGGATCTCCTACAATGAGCAGTTTTTC. It translates to CSARGTSGISYNEQFF.

This clonotype appeared a single time. The chain links TRBV2 to TRBJ1-5; D unresolved. From germline, CDR1 is SNHLY and CDR2 FYNNEI. The V end lost 6 bases, the J end lost 7 bases, and 16 bases lay between the germline ends. The CDR3 is made up of 14 amino acids. CDR3 region: CASREPLSTQPQHF. As DNA, the CDR3 is TGTGCCAGCAGGGAGCCCCTTTCAACCCAGCCCCAGCATTTT.

Sample share makes this clonotype medium-sized. The rearrangement joins TRBV6-1 to TRBJ1-2; D is uncertain. Germline assignment: CDR1 MNHNS and CDR2 SASEGT. This CDR3 is built from 14 residues. V was clipped by 7 bases and J by 3 bases, with 15 bases between them. The CDR3 region has the DNA TGTGCCAGCACCCCCAGGAGGAGGGACTATGGCTACACCTTC. Amino acids: CASTPRRRDYGYTF.

Note on this clonotype: A much larger clonotype is one base distant, so this may be a read error. J is TRBJ1-6 and V is TRBV5-6; D gene uncertain. The CDR3 is 12 amino acids. The ends were cut back, 2 bases at V and 9 bases at J, with 6 bases in the middle. The germline CDR1 and CDR2 sequences are SGHDT and YYEEEE. This CDR3 reads CASSLGLSPLHF. The CDR3 DNA is TGTGCCAGCAGCTTAGGGCTTTCACCCCTCCACTTT.

This clonotype came up many times. The chain joins TRBV5-4 to TRBJ2-2; D unresolved. The CDR3 runs 12 residues. Germline lookup yields CDR1 SGHNT and CDR2 YYREEE (reference sequence). The ends were cut back, 7 bases at V and 6 bases at J, with 10 bases in the middle. The CDR3 bases are TGTGCCAGCTCCTCGGTGGCCGGGGAGCTGTTTTTT. Translating it yields CASSSVAGELFF.

This clonotype showed up many times. V gene TRBV10-3 combines with J gene TRBJ2-2; no clear D. V lost 10 bases, J lost 5 bases, and 26 bases lay in between. There are 17 residues in the CDR3. Germline-derived CDR1 and CDR2 are ENHRY and SYGVKD. CDR3 sequence (DNA): TGTGCCACATCTGTCCCCCCGGGCCCAGGTTGGACCGGGGAGCTGTTTTTT. Protein: CATSVPPGPGWTGELFF.

This clonotype was detected many times. The chain uses TRBV18 and TRBJ1-4; D unclear. Germline V lookup: CDR1 KGHSH, CDR2 LQKENI. V dropped 3 bases and J dropped 5 bases, with 10 bases sitting between them. The CDR3 has 14 residues. This CDR3 reads CASSPGRNNEKLFF. CDR3 coding DNA: TGTGCCAGCTCACCCGGACGGAACAATGAAAAACTGTTTTTT.

This clonotype ranks as medium-sized. J is TRBJ1-2 and V is TRBV7-8, with 9 bases matching TRBD1. The CDR3 spans 15 residues. From germline, CDR1 is SGHVS and CDR2 FQNEAQ. V lost 5 bases and J lost 4; bases outside the gene matches: 8. The CDR3 DNA is TGTGCCAGCAGCCAACGGACAGGGGACCTCTATGGCTACACCTTC. Residues: CASSQRTGDLYGYTF.

J is TRBJ1-1 and V is TRBV7-2; D gene ambiguous. The CDR3 is 16 amino acids. CDR1 and CDR2 (germline): SGHTA, FQGNSA. Between the trimmed V and J ends, which lost 8 bases and 0 bases, there was a span of 19 bases. CDR3 bases: TGTGCCAGCGTTACCGGGCAAACTGGAGTGAACACTGAAGCTTTCTTT. Its translation is CASVTGQTGVNTEAFF.

With respect to this clonotype: Its ends do not fully match the called genes, so a read error is possible. The CDR3: CAISEGVGQPKHF. The CDR3 bases are TGTGCAATCAGTGAGGGGGTTGGCCAGCCCAAGCATTTT. The chain joins TRBV10-3 to TRBJ1-5; a weak D match, TRBD1 (6 bases). The germline gives CDR1 ENHRY, CDR2 SYGVKD. The CDR3 spans 13 residues.

The chain has TRBV5-4 and TRBJ2-7, with 14 bases aligning to TRBD2. In germline, CDR1 is SGHNT, CDR2 YYREEE (reference sequence). The CDR3 sequence is 17 residues long. The ends lost 0 bases at V and 3 bases at J; junction bases unmatched: 5. The CDR3 DNA follows: TGTGCCAGCAGCTTGGGAGGGACTAGCGGGAGTAACTACGAGCAGTACTTC. Translating it yields CASSLGGTSGSNYEQYF.

This clonotype has a count of ten or more. V and J are TRBV19 and TRBJ1-3; the D is unclear. Germline loops: CDR1 LNHDA, CDR2 SQIVND (reference sequence). V lost 3 bases, J lost 3 bases, and 9 bases lay in between. The CDR3 sequence is 14 residues long. The CDR3 bases are TGTGCCAGTAGTATGGGTGGGCGTGGAAACACCATATATTTT. Its protein is CASSMGGRGNTIYF.

This clonotype was seen ten or more times. The V call is TRBV30, the J call TRBJ2-3; D is unresolved. Trimming removed 4 bases from V and 3 bases from J, with 5 bases in between. The CDR3 runs to 11 residues. Germline lookup yields CDR1 GTSNPN and CDR2 SVGIG (reference sequence). The CDR3 here is CAWTVTDTQYF. CDR3 DNA: TGTGCCTGGACTGTGACAGATACGCAGTATTTT.

As concerns this clonotype: A read error is the likely source, as a far larger clone sits one nucleotide away. V is TRBV6-2 or TRBV6-3 and J is TRBJ2-1; D call uncertain. Trimming took 2 bases from V and 10 from J, leaving 12 bases between them. This CDR3 is 13 amino acids long. Germline V gives CDR1 MNHEY, CDR2 SVGEGT. CDR3 protein: CASSYPTWNEQFF. CDR3 sequence (DNA): TGTGCCAGCAGTTACCCGACATGGAACGAGCAGTTCTTC.

This clonotype was seen ten or more times. This may come from a read error, since a much larger clone is one base off. This chain joins TRBV5-6 and TRBJ2-7; 7 positions agree with TRBD1. Germline lookup yields CDR1 SGHDT and CDR2 YYEEEE. CDR3 length: 15 amino acids. CDR3 protein: CASRPRGQSKYGQYF. The CDR3, as DNA: TGTGCCAGCAGACCGAGGGGACAGAGCAAATACGGGCAGTACTTC.

This chain joins TRBV19 and TRBJ1-5; no definite D call. The length of the CDR3 is 13 residues. The germline V gene has CDR1 LNHDA and CDR2 SQIVND (reference sequence). The V end was cut by 5 bases, the J end by 3 bases, with 8 bases between. This CDR3 is CASSVRYNQPQHF. CDR3 DNA: TGTGCCAGTAGTGTCCGCTACAATCAGCCCCAGCATTTT.

The chain couples TRBV6-1 to TRBJ2-1, with TRBD2 identical over 14 bases. Germline CDR1 is MNHNS and CDR2 is SASEGT. This CDR3 is 16 amino acids long. Germline trimming cut 7 bases from V and 12 bases from J; bases unmatched to any gene: 14. In nucleotides, the CDR3 is TGTGCCAGCATCTCAGGACTAGCGGGAGGTACTTTTGGGCAGTTCTTC. Encoded protein: CASISGLAGGTFGQFF.